The T cell receptor (beta chain) under discussion was sequenced for a study of CD8 T cells in ankylosing spondylitis. Study-wide results and caveats: Earlier reports found some motif variants in synovial fluid and blood in reactive arthritis. Disease-linked clones were found to be CD8+ and relatively rare in peripheral blood. For ankylosing spondylitis blood, a TCR beta motif of seven to nine highly homologous variants appeared characteristic. Clones tied to disease were said to be significantly enriched in matched ankylosing spondylitis synovial fluid.

This clonotype was found a few times. What it binds is unknown. CDR1 SGHVS and CDR2 FQNEAQ come from the germline V gene. Trimming pared 5 bases from V and 2 bases from J, leaving 16 bases between. CDR3 size: 15 residues. Library preparation for TCR beta used quantitative 5'-RACE with molecular barcodes. TCRdb re-called the 5' RACE reads with MiXCR, one entry per CDR3 protein. The sample lists over 450,000 distinct CDR3 sequences; roughly 13% were seen once. This clonotype originated in a male donor with ankylosing spondylitis. J is TRBJ2-7 and V is TRBV7-8; weak D call: TRBD2 (6 bases). Material: blood, either unsorted or a sorted T cell fraction (not recorded which). The CDR3, as DNA: TGTGCCAGCAGCCCCCGGCTAGCGACCGCCTACGAGCAGTACTTC. Its protein product is CASSPRLATAYEQYF.